Here is one T cell receptor (beta chain) with its context. As yet, its antigen is unknown. The data stem from a study of cytomegalovirus exposure and HLA in healthy donors. The study, taken as a whole, reports: There was a cluster of highly shared sequence variants that was likely a sequencing artifact.

The germline V gene has CDR1 MDHEN and CDR2 SYDVKM. This CDR3 spans 15 amino acids. V lost 3 bases, J lost 0 bases, and 5 bases stayed unmatched. Amplification used 60 Vbeta primers and 13 Jbeta primers. Only in-frame clones appear in the TCRdb table, and some are missing; sequencing was by immunoSEQ multiplex PCR. Of under 200,000 clones listed, 75% to 85% are singletons. Sequencing used PBMCs. The chain recombines TRBV28 with TRBJ2-7; 7 bases fit TRBD2. The clonotype originates from a woman between 18 and 29 years old in good health and CMV-seronegative. CDR3 bases: TGTGCCAGCAGTTTTTACGGCGGGAGCTCCTACGAGCAGTACTTC. It yields the protein CASSFYGGSSYEQYF. Variable domain in full (rest from reference TRBV28 and TRBJ2-7): DVKVTQSSRYLVKRTGEKVFLECVQDMDHENMFWYRQDPGLGLRLIYFSYDVKMKEKGDIPEGYSVSREKKERFSLILESASTNQTSMYLCASSFYGGSSYEQYFGPGTRLTVT.